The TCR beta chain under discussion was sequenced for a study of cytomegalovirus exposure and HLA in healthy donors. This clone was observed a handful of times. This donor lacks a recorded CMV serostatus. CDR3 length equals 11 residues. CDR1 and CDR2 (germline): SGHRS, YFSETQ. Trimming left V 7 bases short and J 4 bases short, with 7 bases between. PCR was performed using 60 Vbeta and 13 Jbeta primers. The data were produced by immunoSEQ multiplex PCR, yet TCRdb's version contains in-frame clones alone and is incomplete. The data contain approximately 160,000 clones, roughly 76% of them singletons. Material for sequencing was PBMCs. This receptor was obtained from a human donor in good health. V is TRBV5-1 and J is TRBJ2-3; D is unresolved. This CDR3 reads CASPLPDTQYF. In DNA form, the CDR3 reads TGCGCCAGCCCCCTTCCAGATACGCAGTATTTT.